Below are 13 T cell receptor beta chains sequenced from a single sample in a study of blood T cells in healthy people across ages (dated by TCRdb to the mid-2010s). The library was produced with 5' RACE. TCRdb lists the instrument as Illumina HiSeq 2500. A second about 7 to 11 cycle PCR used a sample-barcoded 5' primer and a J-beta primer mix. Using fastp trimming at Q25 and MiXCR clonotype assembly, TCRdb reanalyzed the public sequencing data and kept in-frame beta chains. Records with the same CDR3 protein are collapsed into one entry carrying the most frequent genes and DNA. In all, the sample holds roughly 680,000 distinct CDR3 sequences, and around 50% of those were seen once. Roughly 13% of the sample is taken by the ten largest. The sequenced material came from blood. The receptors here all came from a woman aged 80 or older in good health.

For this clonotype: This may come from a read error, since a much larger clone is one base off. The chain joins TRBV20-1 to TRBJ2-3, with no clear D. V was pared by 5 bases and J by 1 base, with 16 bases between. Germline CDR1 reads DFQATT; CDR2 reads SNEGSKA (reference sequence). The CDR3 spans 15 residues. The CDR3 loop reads CSAGSRYVGTDTQYF. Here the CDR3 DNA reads TGCAGTGCTGGGTCCCGGTATGTCGGCACAGATACGCAGTATTTT.

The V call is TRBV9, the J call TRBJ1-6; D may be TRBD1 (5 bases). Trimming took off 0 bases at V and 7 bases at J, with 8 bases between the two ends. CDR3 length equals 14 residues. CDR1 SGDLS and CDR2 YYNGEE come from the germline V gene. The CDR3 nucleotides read TGTGCCAGCAGCGTAGCCGGGACCAATTCACCCCTCCACTTT. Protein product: CASSVAGTNSPLHF.

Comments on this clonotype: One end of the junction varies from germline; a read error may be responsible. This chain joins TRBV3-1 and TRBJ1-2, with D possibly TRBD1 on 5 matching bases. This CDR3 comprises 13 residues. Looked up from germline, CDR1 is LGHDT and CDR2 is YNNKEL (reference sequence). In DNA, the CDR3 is TGTACCAGCAGCCAAGATCGCAGGGTCGGCTACACCTTC. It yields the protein CTSSQDRRVGYTF.

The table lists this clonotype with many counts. This CDR3 reads CASSDRQGPYNEQFF. Written as DNA, the CDR3 is TGTGCCAGCAGTGATCGACAGGGTCCGTACAATGAGCAGTTCTTC. The chain links TRBV6-1 to TRBJ2-1; 7 nucleotides align to TRBD1. J was trimmed by 4 bases and V by 3 bases; bases with no gene match: 6. CDR3 length equals 15 residues. From germline, CDR1 is MNHNS and CDR2 SASEGT.

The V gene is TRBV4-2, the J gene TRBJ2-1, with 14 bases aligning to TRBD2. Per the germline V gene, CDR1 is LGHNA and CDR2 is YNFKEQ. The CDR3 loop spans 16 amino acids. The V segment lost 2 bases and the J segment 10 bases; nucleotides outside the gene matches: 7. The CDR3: CASSQMLGLAGEEQFF. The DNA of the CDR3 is TGTGCCAGCAGCCAAATGCTGGGACTAGCGGGAGAAGAGCAGTTCTTC.

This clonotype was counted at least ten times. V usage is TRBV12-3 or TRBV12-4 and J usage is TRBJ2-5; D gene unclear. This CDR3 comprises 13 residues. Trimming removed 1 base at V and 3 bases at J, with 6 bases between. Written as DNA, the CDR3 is TGTGCCAGCAGTTTAGGGCCTGAAGAGACCCAGTACTTC. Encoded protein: CASSLGPEETQYF.

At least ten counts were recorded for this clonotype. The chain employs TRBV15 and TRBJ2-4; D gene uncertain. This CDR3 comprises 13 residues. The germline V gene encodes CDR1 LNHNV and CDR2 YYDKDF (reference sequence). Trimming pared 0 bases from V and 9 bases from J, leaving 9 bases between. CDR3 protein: CATSRETPAIQYF. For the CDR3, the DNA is TGTGCCACCAGCAGAGAAACTCCAGCCATTCAGTACTTC.

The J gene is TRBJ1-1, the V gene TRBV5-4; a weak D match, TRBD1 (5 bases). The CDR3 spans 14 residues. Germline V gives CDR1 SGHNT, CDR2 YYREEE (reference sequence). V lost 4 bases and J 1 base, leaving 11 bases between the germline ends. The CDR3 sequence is CASSPQQGNTEAFF. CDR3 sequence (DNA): TGTGCCAGCAGCCCTCAGCAGGGGAACACTGAAGCTTTCTTT. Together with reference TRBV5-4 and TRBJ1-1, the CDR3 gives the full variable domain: ETGVTQSPTHLIKTRGQQVTLRCSSQSGHNTVSWYQQALGQGPQFIFQYYREEENGRGNFPPRFSGLQFPNYSSELNVNALELDDSALYLCASSPQQGNTEAFFGQGTRLTVV.

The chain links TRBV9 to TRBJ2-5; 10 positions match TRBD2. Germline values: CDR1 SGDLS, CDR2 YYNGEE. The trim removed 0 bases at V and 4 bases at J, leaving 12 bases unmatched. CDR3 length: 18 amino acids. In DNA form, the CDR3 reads TGTGCCAGCAGCGTAGTGAGCTCAGCGGGGGGGCTCGGAGAGACCCAGTACTTC. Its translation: CASSVVSSAGGLGETQYF.

CDR3 in DNA: TGTGCCAGCAGCCCGAGCCGGGGTGTTGGAGGGCACGAGCAGTACTTC. Translation gives CASSPSRGVGGHEQYF. This chain connects TRBV7-6 to TRBJ2-7; D is possibly TRBD2 (6 bases). Germline CDR1 reads SGHVS; CDR2 reads FNYEAQ. The CDR3 covers 16 residues. Trimming took 5 bases from V and 5 from J, leaving 22 bases between them.

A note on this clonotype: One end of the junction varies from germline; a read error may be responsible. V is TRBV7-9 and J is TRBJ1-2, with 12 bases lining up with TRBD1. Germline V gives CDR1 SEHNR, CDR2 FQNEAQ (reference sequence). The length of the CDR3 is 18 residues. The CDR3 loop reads CASTLKWDRGHGNYGYTF. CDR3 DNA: TGTGCCAGCACCTTAAAGTGGGACAGGGGGCACGGAAACTATGGCTACACCTTC.

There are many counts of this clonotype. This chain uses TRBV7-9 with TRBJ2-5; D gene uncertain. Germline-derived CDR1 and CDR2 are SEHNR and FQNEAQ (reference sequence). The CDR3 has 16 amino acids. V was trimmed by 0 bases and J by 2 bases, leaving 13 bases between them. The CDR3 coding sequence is TGTGCCAGCAGCTTAGCGGGCAGAACCCTTCAAGAGACCCAGTACTTC. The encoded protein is CASSLAGRTLQETQYF. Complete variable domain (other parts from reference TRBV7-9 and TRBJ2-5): DTGVSQNPRHKITKRGQNVTFRCDPISEHNRLYWYRQTLGQGPEFLTYFQNEAQLEKSRLLSDRFSAERPKGSFSTLEIQRTEQGDSAMYLCASSLAGRTLQETQYFGPGTRLLVL.

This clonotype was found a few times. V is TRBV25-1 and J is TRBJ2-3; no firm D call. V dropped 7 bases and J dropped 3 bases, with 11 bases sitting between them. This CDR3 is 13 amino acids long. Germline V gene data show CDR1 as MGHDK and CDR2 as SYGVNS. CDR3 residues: CASTYPGTDTQYF. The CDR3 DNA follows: TGTGCCAGCACCTATCCAGGAACAGATACGCAGTATTTT. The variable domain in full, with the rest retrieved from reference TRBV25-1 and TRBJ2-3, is EADIYQTPRYLVIGTGKKITLECSQTMGHDKMYWYQQDPGMELHLIHYSYGVNSTEKGDLSSESTVSRIRTEHFPLTLESARPSHTSQYLCASTYPGTDTQYFGPGTRLTVL.